Listed below are T cell receptor beta chains from one sample, sequenced in a study of post-analysis software for immune sequencing data. TCRdb re-derived calls from the PCR reads in MiXCR, one entry per CDR3 protein. The sample includes roughly 200,000 distinct CDR3 sequences, around 29% of them seen just once. Sequencing was performed on blood. The receptors originated from a girl younger than 18 with multiple sclerosis. The CDR3 runs from the conserved cysteine through the conserved F or W. Each record gives: CDR3 DNA, CDR3 protein, V gene, clone size, D gene, J gene. A D gene is named only where the DNA matches it firmly. Clone size is stated in some rows and not others, as once, few, many or a class when expanded.

DNA: TGTGCCAGCAGCCAAGGGAAAAGGCAGTACTTC; CDR3: CASSQGKRQYF; V: TRBV3-1; size: many; D: NA; J: TRBJ2-7
DNA: TGTGCCACGACAGGGGGCTGGCAAGAGACCCAGTACTTC; CDR3: CATTGGWQETQYF; V: TRBV7-2; size: NA; D: TRBD1; J: TRBJ2-5
DNA: TGTGCCAGCAGCCCCTCCGGGGGGGCAAACTACAATGAGAAGTTCTTC; CDR3: CASSPSGGANYNEKFF; V: TRBV3-1; size: NA; D: TRBD2; J: TRBJ2-1
DNA: TGTGCCAGCAGAAGTACTAGCGGGAGAATCAATGAGCAGTTCTTC; CDR3: CASRSTSGRINEQFF; V: TRBV28; size: NA; D: TRBD2; J: TRBJ2-1
DNA: TGTGCCAGCAGCGCCTGGACTGGCTACAATGAGCAGTTCTTC; CDR3: CASSAWTGYNEQFF; V: TRBV14; size: NA; D: NA; J: TRBJ2-1
DNA: TGTGCCAGCAGCGTAGGAGGGGTCTCCTACGAGCAGTACTTC; CDR3: CASSVGGVSYEQYF; V: TRBV9; size: few; D: NA; J: TRBJ2-7
DNA: TGTGCCAGCAGCCAAGTGACTAGCGGGAGTGAGGCAGAGACCCAGTACTTC; CDR3: CASSQVTSGSEAETQYF; V: TRBV3-1; size: many; D: TRBD2; J: TRBJ2-5
DNA: TGTGCCAGCAGCTTGGATGGCGGCTATGGCTACACCTTC; CDR3: CASSLDGGYGYTF; V: TRBV5-5; size: many; D: NA; J: TRBJ1-2
DNA: TGTGCCAGCAGTTTCGGCGCGGGGGCCAAAGTGACCCAGTACTTC; CDR3: CASSFGAGAKVTQYF; V: TRBV27; size: NA; D: NA; J: TRBJ2-5
DNA: TGCGCCAGCAGCTTGGCCAAAGGGGGCGAGCAGTACTTC; CDR3: CASSLAKGGEQYF; V: TRBV5-1; size: NA; D: NA; J: TRBJ2-7
DNA: TGCGCCAGCAGCTCCCCGCTCCGCCAGGGGCGCCGGGAAAAACTGTTTTTT; CDR3: CASSSPLRQGRREKLFF; V: TRBV5-1; size: few; D: NA; J: TRBJ1-4
DNA: TGTGCCAGCAGTTTATTAACCTTAACCGAAGCTTTCTTT; CDR3: CASSLLTLTEAFF; V: TRBV12-3/TRBV12-4; size: few; D: NA; J: TRBJ1-1
DNA: TGTGCCAGCAGCTTAGCTAACAGGGCGACCCAGTACTTC; CDR3: CASSLANRATQYF; V: TRBV7-6; size: NA; D: NA; J: TRBJ2-5
DNA: TGTGCCAGCAGCCCCGGACGGAGGTCCAATGAAAAACTGTTTTTT; CDR3: CASSPGRRSNEKLFF; V: TRBV7-9; size: NA; D: NA; J: TRBJ1-4
DNA: TGTGCCAGCAGCAAAGACGGAGGGCGGGAGATTCACGAGCAGTACTTC; CDR3: CASSKDGGREIHEQYF; V: TRBV21-1; size: few; D: NA; J: TRBJ2-7
DNA: TGTGCCAGCAGTCCTAGCGGGGGACTTCAAGAGACCCAGTACTTC; CDR3: CASSPSGGLQETQYF; V: TRBV9; size: NA; D: TRBD2; J: TRBJ2-5
DNA: TGTGCCAGCAGCCTCGACCGGGACAGGGGGCGGGAGACCCAGTACTTC; CDR3: CASSLDRDRGRETQYF; V: TRBV7-2; size: NA; D: TRBD1; J: TRBJ2-5
DNA: TGTGCCAGCAGCTCCCGGGACAACTGGGTCTATGGCTACACCTTC; CDR3: CASSSRDNWVYGYTF; V: TRBV13; size: few; D: NA; J: TRBJ1-2
DNA: TGCGCCAGCAGCGCCATCGCGGCCGCCAACGTCCTGACTTTC; CDR3: CASSAIAAANVLTF; V: TRBV5-1; size: many; D: NA; J: TRBJ2-6
DNA: TGTGCCAGCAGCCGGACAGGGAATTACGAGCAGTACTTC; CDR3: CASSRTGNYEQYF; V: TRBV27; size: many; D: TRBD1; J: TRBJ2-7
DNA: TGTGCCAGCAGCCAAGAAGGGGAGCGGGGGAGCTCCTACAATGAGCAGTTCTTC; CDR3: CASSQEGERGSSYNEQFF; V: TRBV3-1; size: few; D: TRBD2; J: TRBJ2-1
DNA: TGCAGCGTTGGGGCCAGAAAATCGGGAAACACCATATATTTT; CDR3: CSVGARKSGNTIYF; V: TRBV29-1; size: few; D: NA; J: TRBJ1-3
DNA: TGCGCCAGCAGGACTAGCGGGAGACGAAGCACAGATACGCAGTATTTT; CDR3: CASRTSGRRSTDTQYF; V: TRBV5-1; size: NA; D: TRBD2; J: TRBJ2-3
DNA: TGTGCCAGCAGCTTACGGGGCTACAATGAGCAGTTCTTC; CDR3: CASSLRGYNEQFF; V: TRBV11-1; size: many; D: NA; J: TRBJ2-1
DNA: TGCAGTGCTAGTCCCATGGGCGGTCAAGAGACCCAGTACTTC; CDR3: CSASPMGGQETQYF; V: TRBV20-1; size: many; D: NA; J: TRBJ2-5
DNA: TGCAGTGCTAGAGATGAGGGGGCTAGCGCTGAAGCTTTCTTT; CDR3: CSARDEGASAEAFF; V: TRBV20-1; size: NA; D: TRBD1; J: TRBJ1-1
DNA: TGTGCCAGCAGCCCTAAGCGGGGGGGGCAGTCCTATGGCTACACCTTC; CDR3: CASSPKRGGQSYGYTF; V: TRBV7-9; size: NA; D: NA; J: TRBJ1-2
DNA: TGTGCCAGCAGCGTCCTAACCGGGACCATTCCTTACGAGCAGTACTTC; CDR3: CASSVLTGTIPYEQYF; V: TRBV11-2; size: many; D: NA; J: TRBJ2-7
DNA: TGTGCCAGCAGTCCCCCCGTGGCTACAGGGGTCGGTACGCAGTATTTT; CDR3: CASSPPVATGVGTQYF; V: TRBV28; size: many; D: TRBD1; J: TRBJ2-3
DNA: TGTGCCAGCGGGTGGTTTAGCGGGCCCCAAGATACGCAGTATTTT; CDR3: CASGWFSGPQDTQYF; V: TRBV27; size: few; D: TRBD2; J: TRBJ2-3
DNA: TGTGCCACCAGCAGAGAAGACCTGCCGCTGGGGAACACCGGGGAGCTGTTTTTT; CDR3: CATSREDLPLGNTGELFF; V: TRBV15; size: few; D: NA; J: TRBJ2-2
DNA: TGTGCCAGCAGTTTGACGCCTAACTATGGCTACACCTTC; CDR3: CASSLTPNYGYTF; V: TRBV12-3/TRBV12-4; size: many; D: NA; J: TRBJ1-2
DNA: TGTGCCAGCAGCCGACCCCCCCTGGGGAATGAGCAGTTCTTC; CDR3: CASSRPPLGNEQFF; V: TRBV7-2; size: many; D: NA; J: TRBJ2-1
DNA: TGTGCCAGCAGCTTATCTTCGAGAGAGCCACAGACCTATGGCTACACCTTC; CDR3: CASSLSSREPQTYGYTF; V: TRBV7-9; size: many; D: NA; J: TRBJ1-2
DNA: TGCAGTGCTAGCTCGGCAGGGCGGGGGTGGAACACTGAAGCTTTCTTT; CDR3: CSASSAGRGWNTEAFF; V: TRBV20-1; size: NA; D: NA; J: TRBJ1-1
DNA: TGCGCCAGCAGCCAACTGGGTCGGGAGCGGCCCCTCCACTTT; CDR3: CASSQLGRERPLHF; V: TRBV4-1; size: many; D: NA; J: TRBJ1-6
DNA: TGTGCCAGCAGCCCATACAGGGACTCCTACGAGCAGTACTTC; CDR3: CASSPYRDSYEQYF; V: TRBV7-3; size: many; D: NA; J: TRBJ2-7
DNA: TGTGCCAGCAGCTTCGATCCCACAGATACGCAGTATTTT; CDR3: CASSFDPTDTQYF; V: TRBV7-9; size: NA; D: NA; J: TRBJ2-3
DNA: TGTGCCAGCAGTACTTTACAGGGGAAGGAGACCCAGTACTTC; CDR3: CASSTLQGKETQYF; V: TRBV27; size: many; D: TRBD1; J: TRBJ2-5